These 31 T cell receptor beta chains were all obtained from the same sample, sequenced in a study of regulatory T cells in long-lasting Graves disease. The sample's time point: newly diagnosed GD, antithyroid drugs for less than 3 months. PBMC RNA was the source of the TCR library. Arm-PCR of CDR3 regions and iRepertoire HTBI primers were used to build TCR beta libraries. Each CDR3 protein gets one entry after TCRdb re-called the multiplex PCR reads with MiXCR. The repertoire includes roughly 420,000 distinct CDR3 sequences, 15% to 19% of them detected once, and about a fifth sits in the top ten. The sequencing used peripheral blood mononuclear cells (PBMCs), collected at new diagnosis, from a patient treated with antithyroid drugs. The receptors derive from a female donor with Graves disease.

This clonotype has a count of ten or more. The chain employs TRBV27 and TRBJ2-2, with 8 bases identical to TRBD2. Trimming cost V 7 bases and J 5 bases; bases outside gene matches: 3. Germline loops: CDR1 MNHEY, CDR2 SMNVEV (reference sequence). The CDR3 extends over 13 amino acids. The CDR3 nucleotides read TGTGCCAGCAAAACGGGAGGGACCGGGGAGCTGTTTTTT. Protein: CASKTGGTGELFF.

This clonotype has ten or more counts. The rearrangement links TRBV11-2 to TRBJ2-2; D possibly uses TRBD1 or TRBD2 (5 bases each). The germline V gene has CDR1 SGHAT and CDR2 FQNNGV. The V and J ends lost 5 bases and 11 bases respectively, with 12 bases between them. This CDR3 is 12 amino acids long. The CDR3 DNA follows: TGTGCCAGCAGCCCGTTTGGGACCGAGCTGTTTTTT. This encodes CASSPFGTELFF. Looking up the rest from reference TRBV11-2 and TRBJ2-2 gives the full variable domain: EAGVAQSPRYKIIEKRQSVAFWCNPISGHATLYWYQQILGQGPKLLIQFQNNGVVDDSQLPKDRFSAERLKGVDSTLKIQPAKLEDSAVYLCASSPFGTELFFGEGSRLTVL.

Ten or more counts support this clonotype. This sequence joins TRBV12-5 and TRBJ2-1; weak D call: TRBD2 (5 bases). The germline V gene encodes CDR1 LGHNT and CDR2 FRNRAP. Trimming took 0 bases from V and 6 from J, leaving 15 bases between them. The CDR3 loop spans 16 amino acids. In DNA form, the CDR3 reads TGTGCTAGTGGTTTGGTACTAGGCATGACTTCCAATGAGCAGTTCTTC. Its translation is CASGLVLGMTSNEQFF.

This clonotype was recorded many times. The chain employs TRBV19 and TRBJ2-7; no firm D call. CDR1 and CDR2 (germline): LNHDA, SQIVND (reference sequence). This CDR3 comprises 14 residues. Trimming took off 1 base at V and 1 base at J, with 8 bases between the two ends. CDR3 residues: CASSIGRPSYEQYF. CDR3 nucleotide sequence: TGTGCCAGTAGTATAGGCAGGCCTTCCTACGAGCAGTACTTC.

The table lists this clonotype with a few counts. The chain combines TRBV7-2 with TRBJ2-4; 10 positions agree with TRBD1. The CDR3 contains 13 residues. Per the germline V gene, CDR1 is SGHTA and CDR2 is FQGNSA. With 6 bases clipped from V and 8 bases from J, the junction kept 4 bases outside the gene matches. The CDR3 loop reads CASSMDRGDIQYF. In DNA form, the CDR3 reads TGTGCCAGCAGTATGGACAGGGGGGACATTCAGTACTTC.

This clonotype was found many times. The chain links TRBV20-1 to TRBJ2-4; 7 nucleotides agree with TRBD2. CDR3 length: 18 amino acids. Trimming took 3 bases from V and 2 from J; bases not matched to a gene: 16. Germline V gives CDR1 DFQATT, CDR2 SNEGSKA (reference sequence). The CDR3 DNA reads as TGCAGTGCTAGGGGTCCCTGGGCGGGGGTCGGATCCAAAAACATTCAGTACTTC. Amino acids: CSARGPWAGVGSKNIQYF.

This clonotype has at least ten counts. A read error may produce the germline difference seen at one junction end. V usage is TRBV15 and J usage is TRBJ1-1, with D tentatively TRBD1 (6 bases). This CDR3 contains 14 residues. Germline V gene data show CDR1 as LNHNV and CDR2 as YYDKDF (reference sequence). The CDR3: CATSGEQGNTEAFF. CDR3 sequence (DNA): TGTGCCACCAGCGGAGAACAGGGGAACACTGAAGCTTTCTTT. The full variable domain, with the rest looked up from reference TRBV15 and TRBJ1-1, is DAMVIQNPRYQVTQFGKPVTLSCSQTLNHNVMYWYQQKSSQAPKLLFHYYDKDFNNEADTPDNFQSRRPNTSFCFLDIRSPGLGDTAMYLCATSGEQGNTEAFFGQGTRLTVV.

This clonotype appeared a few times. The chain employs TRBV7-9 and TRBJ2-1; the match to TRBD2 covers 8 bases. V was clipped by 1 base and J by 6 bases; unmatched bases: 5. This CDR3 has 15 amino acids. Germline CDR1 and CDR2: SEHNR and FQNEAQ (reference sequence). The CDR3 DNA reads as TGTGCCAGCAGCTTAGGACCGGGAGGGTTCAATGAGCAGTTCTTC. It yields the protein CASSLGPGGFNEQFF.

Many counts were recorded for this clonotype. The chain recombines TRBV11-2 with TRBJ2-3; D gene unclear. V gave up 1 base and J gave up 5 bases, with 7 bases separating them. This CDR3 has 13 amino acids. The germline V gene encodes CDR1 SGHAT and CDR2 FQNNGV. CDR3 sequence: CASSLVRRDTQYF. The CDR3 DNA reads TGTGCCAGCAGCTTAGTACGTAGAGATACGCAGTATTTT.

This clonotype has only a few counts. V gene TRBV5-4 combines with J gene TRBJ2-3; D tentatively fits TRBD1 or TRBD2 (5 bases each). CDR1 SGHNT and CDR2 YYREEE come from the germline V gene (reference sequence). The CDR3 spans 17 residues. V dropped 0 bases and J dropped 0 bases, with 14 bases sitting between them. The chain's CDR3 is CASSLAGTAPSTDTQYF. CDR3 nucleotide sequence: TGTGCCAGCAGCTTGGCGGGGACGGCCCCCAGCACAGATACGCAGTATTTT.

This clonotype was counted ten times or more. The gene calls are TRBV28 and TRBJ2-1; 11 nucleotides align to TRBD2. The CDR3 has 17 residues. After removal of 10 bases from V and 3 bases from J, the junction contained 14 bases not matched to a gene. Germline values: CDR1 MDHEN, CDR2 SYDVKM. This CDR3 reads CATSSQTGLADYNEQFF. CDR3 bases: TGTGCCACCTCTTCTCAAACGGGACTAGCGGACTACAATGAGCAGTTCTTC.

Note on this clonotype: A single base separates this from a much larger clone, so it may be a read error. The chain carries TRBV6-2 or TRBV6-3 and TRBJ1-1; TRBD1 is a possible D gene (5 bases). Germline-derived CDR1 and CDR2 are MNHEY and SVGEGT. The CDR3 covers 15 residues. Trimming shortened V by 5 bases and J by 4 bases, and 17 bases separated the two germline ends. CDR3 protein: CASSQRGVGSTEAFF. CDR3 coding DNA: TGTGCCAGCAGTCAGCGGGGGGTGGGAAGCACTGAAGCTTTCTTT.

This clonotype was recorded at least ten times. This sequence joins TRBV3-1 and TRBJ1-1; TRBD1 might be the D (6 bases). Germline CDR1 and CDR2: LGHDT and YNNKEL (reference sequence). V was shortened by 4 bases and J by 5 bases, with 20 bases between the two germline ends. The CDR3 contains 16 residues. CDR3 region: CASSPPRIGGGTEAFF. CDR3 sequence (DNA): TGTGCCAGCAGCCCACCCCGCATTGGGGGCGGGACTGAAGCTTTCTTT.

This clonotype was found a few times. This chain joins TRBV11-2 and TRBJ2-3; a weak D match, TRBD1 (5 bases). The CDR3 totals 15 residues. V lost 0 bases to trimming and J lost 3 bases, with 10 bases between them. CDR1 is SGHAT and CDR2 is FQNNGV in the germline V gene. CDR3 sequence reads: CASSLDGRVTDTQYF. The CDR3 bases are TGTGCCAGCAGCTTAGATGGCAGGGTAACAGATACGCAGTATTTT.

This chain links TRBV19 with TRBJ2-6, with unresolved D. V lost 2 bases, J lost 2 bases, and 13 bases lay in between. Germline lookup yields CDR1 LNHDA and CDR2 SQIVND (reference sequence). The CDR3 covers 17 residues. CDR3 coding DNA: TGTGCCAGTAGTATAATGTCTATAGGCGCTGGGGCCAACGTCCTGACTTTC. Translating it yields CASSIMSIGAGANVLTF.

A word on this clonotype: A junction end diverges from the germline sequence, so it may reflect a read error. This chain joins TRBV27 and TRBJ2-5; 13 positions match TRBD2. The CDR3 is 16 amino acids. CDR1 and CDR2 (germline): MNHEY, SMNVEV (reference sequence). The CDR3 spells CASTGLAGPRGEIQYF. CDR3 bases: TGTGCCAGCACGGGACTAGCGGGACCCCGGGGAGAGATCCAGTACTTC.

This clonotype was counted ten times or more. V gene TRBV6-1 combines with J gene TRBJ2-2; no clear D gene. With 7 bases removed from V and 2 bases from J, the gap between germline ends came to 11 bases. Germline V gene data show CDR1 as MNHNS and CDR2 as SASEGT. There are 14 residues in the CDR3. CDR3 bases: TGTGCCAGCAACCCGGGTTTTAACACCGGGGAGCTGTTTTTT. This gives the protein CASNPGFNTGELFF.

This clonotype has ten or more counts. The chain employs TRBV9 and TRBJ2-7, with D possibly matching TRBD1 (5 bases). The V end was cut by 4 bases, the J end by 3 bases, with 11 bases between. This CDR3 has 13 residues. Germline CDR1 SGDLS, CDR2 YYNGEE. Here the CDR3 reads CASSRTPNYEQYF. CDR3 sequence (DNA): TGTGCCAGCAGCAGGACACCTAACTACGAGCAGTACTTC.

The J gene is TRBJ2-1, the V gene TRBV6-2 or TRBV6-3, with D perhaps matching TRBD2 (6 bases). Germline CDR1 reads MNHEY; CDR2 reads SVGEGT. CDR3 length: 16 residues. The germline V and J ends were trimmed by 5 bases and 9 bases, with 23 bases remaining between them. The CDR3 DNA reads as TGTGCCAGCAGTGAACGGCGACGGGACTTGAGGGGTGAGCAGTTCTTC. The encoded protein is CASSERRRDLRGEQFF.

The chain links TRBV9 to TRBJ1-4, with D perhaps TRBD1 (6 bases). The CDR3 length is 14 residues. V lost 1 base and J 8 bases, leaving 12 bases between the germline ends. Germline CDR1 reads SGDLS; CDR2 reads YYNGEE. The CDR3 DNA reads TGTGCCAGCAGCGTATGGAGGAGGGGGGAAAAACTGTTTTTT. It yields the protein CASSVWRRGEKLFF.

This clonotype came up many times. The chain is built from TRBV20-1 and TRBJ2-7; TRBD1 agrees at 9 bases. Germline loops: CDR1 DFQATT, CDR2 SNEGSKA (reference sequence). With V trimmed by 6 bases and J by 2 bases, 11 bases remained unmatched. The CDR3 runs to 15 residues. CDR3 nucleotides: TGCAGTGCAGGAGTGATGGGACAGGGACCCTACGAGCAGTACTTC. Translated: CSAGVMGQGPYEQYF.

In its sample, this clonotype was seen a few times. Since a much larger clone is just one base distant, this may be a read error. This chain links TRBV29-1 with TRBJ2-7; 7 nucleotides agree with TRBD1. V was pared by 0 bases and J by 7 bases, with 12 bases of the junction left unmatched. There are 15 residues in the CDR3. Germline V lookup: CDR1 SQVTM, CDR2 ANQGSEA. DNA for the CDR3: TGCAGCGTTGAAGATCGGAGACAGGGTAGGGATGAGCAGTACTTC. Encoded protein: CSVEDRRQGRDEQYF.

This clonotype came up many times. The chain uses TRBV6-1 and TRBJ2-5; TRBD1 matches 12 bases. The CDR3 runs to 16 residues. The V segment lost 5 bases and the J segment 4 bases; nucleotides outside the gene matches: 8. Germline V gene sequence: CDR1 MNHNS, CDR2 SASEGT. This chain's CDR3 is CASSPRDRGRGETQYF. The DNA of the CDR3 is TGTGCCAGCAGTCCTCGGGACAGGGGGCGAGGAGAGACCCAGTACTTC.

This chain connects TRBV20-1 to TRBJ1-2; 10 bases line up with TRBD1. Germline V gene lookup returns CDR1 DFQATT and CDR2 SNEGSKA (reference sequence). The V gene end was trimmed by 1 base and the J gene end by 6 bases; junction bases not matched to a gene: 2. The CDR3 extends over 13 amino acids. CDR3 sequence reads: CSARGTGGHGYTF. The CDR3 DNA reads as TGCAGTGCTAGAGGGACAGGGGGGCATGGCTACACCTTC.

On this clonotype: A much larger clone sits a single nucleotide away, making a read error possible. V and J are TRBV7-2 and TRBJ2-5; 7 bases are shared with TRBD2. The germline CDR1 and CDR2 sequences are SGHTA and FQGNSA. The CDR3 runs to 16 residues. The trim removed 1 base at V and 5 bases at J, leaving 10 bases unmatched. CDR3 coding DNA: TGTGCCAGCAGCTTAGGTTTCGCGGGAGCCCGGGAGACCCAGTACTTC. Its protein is CASSLGFAGARETQYF.

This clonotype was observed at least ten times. In DNA form, the CDR3 reads TGTGCCAGCAGCTTATTTATCATCGGGCAGGGGAACACTGAAGCTTTCTTT. Translated: CASSLFIIGQGNTEAFF. The rearrangement uses TRBV7-9 and TRBJ1-1, with D maybe TRBD1 (5 bases). V gave up 2 bases and J gave up 1 base, with 17 bases separating them. The CDR3 contains 17 residues. Germline V gives CDR1 SEHNR, CDR2 FQNEAQ (reference sequence).

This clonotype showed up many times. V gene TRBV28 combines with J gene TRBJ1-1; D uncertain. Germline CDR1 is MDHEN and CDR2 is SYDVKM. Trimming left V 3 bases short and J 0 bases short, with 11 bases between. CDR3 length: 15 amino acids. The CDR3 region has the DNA TGTGCCAGCAGTTTGACACAGCTTATGAACACTGAAGCTTTCTTT. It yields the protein CASSLTQLMNTEAFF.

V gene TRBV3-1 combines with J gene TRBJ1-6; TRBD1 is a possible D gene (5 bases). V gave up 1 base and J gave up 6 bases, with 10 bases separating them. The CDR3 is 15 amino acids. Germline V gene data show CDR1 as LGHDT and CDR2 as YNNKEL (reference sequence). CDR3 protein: CASSQGTGPNSPLHF. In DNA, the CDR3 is TGTGCCAGCAGCCAAGGGACGGGACCTAATTCACCCCTCCACTTT.

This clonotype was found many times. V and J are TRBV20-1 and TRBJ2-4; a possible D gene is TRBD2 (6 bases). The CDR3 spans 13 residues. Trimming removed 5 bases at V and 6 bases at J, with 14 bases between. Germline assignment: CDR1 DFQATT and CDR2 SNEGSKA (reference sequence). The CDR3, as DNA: TGCAGTGCTGTCCGGACGGAGGGAAACATTCAGTACTTC. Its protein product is CSAVRTEGNIQYF.

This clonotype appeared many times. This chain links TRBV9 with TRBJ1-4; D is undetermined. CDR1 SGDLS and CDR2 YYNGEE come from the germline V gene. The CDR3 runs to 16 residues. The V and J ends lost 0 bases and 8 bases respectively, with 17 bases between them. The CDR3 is CASSVGAMGAGEKLFF. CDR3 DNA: TGTGCCAGCAGCGTAGGGGCGATGGGCGCGGGGGAAAAACTGTTTTTT.

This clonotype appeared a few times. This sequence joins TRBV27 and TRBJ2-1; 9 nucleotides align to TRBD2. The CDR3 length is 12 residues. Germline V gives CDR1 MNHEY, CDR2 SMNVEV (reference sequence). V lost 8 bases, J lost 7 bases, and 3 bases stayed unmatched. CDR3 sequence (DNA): TGTGCCAGCGGGCTAGCGGGGAATGAGCAGTTCTTC. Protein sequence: CASGLAGNEQFF.